This T cell receptor (beta chain) emerged from a study of cytomegalovirus exposure and HLA in healthy donors. J lost 8 bases, V lost 5 bases, and 7 bases had no gene match. Germline V gene data show CDR1 as MNHNS and CDR2 as SASEGT. The CDR3 length is 15 residues. With 60 Vbeta and 13 Jbeta primers, the PCR was carried out. Assay: immunoSEQ multiplex PCR; the TCRdb copy retains only in-frame clones and omits some. The sample holds roughly 180,000 clones, 75% to 85% seen once. The chain is built from TRBV6-1 and TRBJ1-4; 11 bases match TRBD1. Sample: PBMCs. This receptor was obtained from a man between 18 and 29 years old in good health and CMV-seronegative. The CDR3 reads CASSMRGDRGEKLFF. Written as DNA, the CDR3 is TGTGCCAGCAGTATGAGGGGGGACAGGGGGGAAAAACTGTTTTTT.